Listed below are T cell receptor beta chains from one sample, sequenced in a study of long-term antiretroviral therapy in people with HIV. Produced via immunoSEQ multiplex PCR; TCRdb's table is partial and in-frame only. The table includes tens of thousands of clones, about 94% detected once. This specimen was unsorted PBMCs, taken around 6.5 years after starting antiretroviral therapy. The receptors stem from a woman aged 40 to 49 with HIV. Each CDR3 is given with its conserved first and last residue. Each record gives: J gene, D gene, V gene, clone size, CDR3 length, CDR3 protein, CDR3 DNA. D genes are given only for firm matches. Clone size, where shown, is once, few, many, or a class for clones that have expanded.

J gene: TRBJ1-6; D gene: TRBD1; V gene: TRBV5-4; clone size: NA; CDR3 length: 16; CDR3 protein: CASSLVGQGDNSPLHF; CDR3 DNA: TGTGCCAGCAGCTTGGTAGGACAGGGGGATAATTCACCCCTCCACTTT
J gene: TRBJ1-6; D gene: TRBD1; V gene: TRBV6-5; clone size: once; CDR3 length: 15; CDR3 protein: CASSGQGAGGSPLHF; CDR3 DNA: TGTGCCAGCAGTGGACAGGGGGCAGGAGGCTCACCCCTCCACTTT
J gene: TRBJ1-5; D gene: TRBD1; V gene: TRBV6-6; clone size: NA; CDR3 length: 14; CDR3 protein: CASSITGVGQPQHF; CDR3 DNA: TGTGCCAGCAGTATTACAGGGGTAGGTCAGCCCCAGCATTTT
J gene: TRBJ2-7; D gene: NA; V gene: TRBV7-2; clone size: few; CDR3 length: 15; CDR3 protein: CASSLAGRSSYEQYF; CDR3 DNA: TGTGCCAGCAGCTTAGCAGGGCGGAGCTCCTACGAGCAGTACTTC
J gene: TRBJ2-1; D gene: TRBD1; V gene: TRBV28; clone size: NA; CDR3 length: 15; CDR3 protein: CASSLSGDRGQGQFF; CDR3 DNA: TGTGCCAGCAGTTTATCTGGGGACAGGGGGCAAGGGCAGTTCTTC
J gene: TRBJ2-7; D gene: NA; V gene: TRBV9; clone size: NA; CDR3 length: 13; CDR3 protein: CASSVEGWGEQYF; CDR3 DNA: TGTGCCAGCAGCGTAGAAGGTTGGGGCGAGCAGTACTTC
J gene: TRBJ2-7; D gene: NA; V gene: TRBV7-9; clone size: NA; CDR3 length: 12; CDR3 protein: CASSLADSVQYF; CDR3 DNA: TGTGCCAGCAGCTTAGCGGACTCGGTGCAGTACTTC
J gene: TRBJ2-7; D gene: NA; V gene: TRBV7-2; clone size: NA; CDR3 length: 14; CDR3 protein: CASSLWVGHYEQYF; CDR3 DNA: TGTGCCAGCAGCTTATGGGTCGGCCACTACGAGCAGTACTTC
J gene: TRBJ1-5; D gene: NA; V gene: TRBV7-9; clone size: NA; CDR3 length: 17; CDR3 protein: CASSLVRGGLGNQPQHF; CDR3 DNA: TGTGCCAGCAGCTTAGTTCGTGGAGGTCTGGGCAATCAGCCCCAGCATTTT
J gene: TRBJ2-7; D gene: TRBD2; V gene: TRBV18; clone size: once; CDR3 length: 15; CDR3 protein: CASSPEAGVYYEQYF; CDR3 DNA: TGTGCCAGCTCGCCGGAAGCGGGGGTGTACTACGAGCAGTACTTC
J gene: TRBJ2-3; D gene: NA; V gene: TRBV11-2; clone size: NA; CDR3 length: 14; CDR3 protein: CASSLESSTDTQYF; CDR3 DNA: TGTGCCAGCAGCTTAGAGTCTAGCACAGATACGCAGTATTTT
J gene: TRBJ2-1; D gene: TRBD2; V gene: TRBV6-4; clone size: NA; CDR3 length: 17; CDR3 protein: CASSHSLAGGLENEQFF; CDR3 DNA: TGTGCCAGCAGTCACTCCTTAGCGGGGGGGCTAGAGAATGAGCAGTTCTTC
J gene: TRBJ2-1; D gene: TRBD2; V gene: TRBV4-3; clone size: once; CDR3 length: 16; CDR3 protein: CASSLAAGTSYNEQFF; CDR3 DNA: TGCGCCAGCAGCCTCGCAGCGGGGACCTCCTACAATGAGCAGTTCTTC
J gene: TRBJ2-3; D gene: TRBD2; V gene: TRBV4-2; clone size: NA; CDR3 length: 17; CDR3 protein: CASSQGGLAGGADTQYF; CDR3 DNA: TGTGCCAGCAGCCAAGGAGGGCTAGCGGGGGGAGCAGATACGCAGTATTTT
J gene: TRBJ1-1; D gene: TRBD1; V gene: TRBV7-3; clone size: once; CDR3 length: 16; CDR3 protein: CALSTGATKVNTEAFF; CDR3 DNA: TGTGCCCTTTCTACAGGGGCCACCAAGGTGAACACTGAAGCTTTCTTT
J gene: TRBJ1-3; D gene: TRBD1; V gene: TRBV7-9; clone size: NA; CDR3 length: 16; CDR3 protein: CASSARQGSLENTIYF; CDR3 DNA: TGTGCCAGCAGCGCCCGACAGGGGAGCCTTGAAAACACCATATATTTT